This T cell receptor beta chain was observed in a study of a mutant IDH1 vaccine in newly diagnosed glioma. Study context: A 62.5% male, approximately 38% female split and a mean age of approximately 38 years characterized treated patients. Earlier therapy was either radiotherapy, temozolomide, or both, and most got both.

Some clones are missing from TCRdb's copy, which holds only in-frame ones; the method was immunoSEQ multiplex PCR. This table holds around 50,000 clones, roughly 89% found once. The ends were cut back, 2 bases at V and 1 base at J, with 12 bases in the middle. This CDR3 comprises 16 residues. Germline CDR1 and CDR2: SNHLY and FYNNEI. Study outcomes and limitations: Changes in top peripheral clonotypes did not appear linked to pseudoprogression.

In the case of this clone: Its target is not known.

Time point defined: baseline, week 1 (first vaccination visit). The treatment was: pre-vaccination baseline after standard-of-care therapy. Diagnosis in the donors showed new WHO grade 3 or 4 astrocytomas that were IDH1-mutant and ATRX-lost. The V gene is TRBV2, the J gene TRBJ1-5, with D unresolved. The source of this sequence is a man aged 35-49 years with glioma. The material was PBMCs, obtained from a glioma patient treated with radiotherapy, temozolomide or both. CDR3 amino acids: CASSERAVYSNQPQHF. In nucleotides, the CDR3 is TGTGCCAGCAGTGAACGGGCCGTCTACAGCAATCAGCCCCAGCATTTT.